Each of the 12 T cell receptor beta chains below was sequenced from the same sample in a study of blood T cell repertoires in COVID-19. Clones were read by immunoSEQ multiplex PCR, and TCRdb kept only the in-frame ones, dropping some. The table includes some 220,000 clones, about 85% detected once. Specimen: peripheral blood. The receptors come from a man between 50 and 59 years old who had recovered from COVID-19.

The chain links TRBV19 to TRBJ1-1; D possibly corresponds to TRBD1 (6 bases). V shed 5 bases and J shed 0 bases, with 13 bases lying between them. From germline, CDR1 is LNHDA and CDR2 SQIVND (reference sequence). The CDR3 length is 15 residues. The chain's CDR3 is CASSLIRTVNTEAFF. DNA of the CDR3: TGTGCCAGTAGTTTAATACGGACAGTGAACACTGAAGCTTTCTTT.

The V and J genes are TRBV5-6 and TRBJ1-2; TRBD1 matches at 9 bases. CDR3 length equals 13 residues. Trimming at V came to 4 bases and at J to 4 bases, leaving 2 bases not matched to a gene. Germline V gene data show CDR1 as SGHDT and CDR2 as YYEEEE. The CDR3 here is CASSPDRGYGYTF. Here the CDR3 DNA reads TGTGCCAGCAGCCCGGACAGGGGCTATGGCTACACCTTC. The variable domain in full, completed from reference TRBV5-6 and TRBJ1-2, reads DAGVTQSPTHLIKTRGQQVTLRCSPKSGHDTVSWYQQALGQGPQFIFQYYEEEERQRGNFPDRFSGHQFPNYSSELNVNALLLGDSALYLCASSPDRGYGYTFGSGTRLTVV.

The CDR3 loop is CASSRDRQETQYF. The CDR3 nucleotides are TGTGCCAGCAGCAGGGACAGGCAAGAGACCCAGTACTTC. The chain employs TRBV12-3 or TRBV12-4 and TRBJ2-5; 8 nucleotides line up with TRBD1. The V gene end was trimmed by 6 bases and the J gene end by 2 bases; junction bases not matched to a gene: 2. The CDR3 is 13 residues long.

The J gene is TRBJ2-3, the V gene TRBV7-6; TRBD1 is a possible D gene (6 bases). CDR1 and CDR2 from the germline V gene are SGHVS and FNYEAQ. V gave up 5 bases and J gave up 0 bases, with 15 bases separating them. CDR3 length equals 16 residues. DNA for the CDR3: TGTGCCAGCAGCGGCCAGGGGCAGTTAAGCACAGATACGCAGTATTTT. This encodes CASSGQGQLSTDTQYF. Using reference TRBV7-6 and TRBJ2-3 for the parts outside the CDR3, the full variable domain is GAGVSQSPRYKVTKRGQDVALRCDPISGHVSLYWYRQALGQGPEFLTYFNYEAQQDKSGLPNDRFSAERPEGSISTLTIQRTEQRDSAMYRCASSGQGQLSTDTQYFGPGTRLTVL.

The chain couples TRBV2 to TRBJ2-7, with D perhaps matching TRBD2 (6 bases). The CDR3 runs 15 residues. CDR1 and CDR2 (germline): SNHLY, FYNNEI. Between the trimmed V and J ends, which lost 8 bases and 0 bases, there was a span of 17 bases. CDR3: CASARVAGSSYEQYF. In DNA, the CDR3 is TGTGCCAGCGCGAGGGTCGCGGGGAGCTCCTACGAGCAGTACTTC. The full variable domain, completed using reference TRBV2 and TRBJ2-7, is EPEVTQTPSHQVTQMGQEVILRCVPISNHLYFYWYRQILGQKVEFLVSFYNNEISEKSEIFDDQFSVERPDGSNFTLKIRSTKLEDSAMYFCASARVAGSSYEQYFGPGTRLTVT.

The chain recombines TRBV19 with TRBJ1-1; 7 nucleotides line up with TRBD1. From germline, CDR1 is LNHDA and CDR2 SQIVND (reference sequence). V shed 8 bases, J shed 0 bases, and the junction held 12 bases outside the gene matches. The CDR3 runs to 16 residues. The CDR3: CASGKQGNRLNTEAFF. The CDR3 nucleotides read TGTGCCAGTGGCAAACAGGGGAATAGATTGAACACTGAAGCTTTCTTT.

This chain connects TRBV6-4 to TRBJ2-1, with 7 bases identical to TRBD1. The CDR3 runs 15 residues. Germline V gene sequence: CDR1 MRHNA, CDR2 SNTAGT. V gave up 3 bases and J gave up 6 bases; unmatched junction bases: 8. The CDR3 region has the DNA TGTGCCAGCAGTGAATCGGACAGGAGAAGCAATGAGCAGTTCTTC. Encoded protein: CASSESDRRSNEQFF.

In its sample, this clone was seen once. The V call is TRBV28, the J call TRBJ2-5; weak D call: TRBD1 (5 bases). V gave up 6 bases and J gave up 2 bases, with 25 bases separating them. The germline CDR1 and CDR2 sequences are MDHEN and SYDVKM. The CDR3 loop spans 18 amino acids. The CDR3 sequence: CASSQINWSRTPQETQYF. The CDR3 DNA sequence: TGTGCCAGCAGCCAGATCAACTGGTCGAGGACACCTCAAGAGACCCAGTACTTC.

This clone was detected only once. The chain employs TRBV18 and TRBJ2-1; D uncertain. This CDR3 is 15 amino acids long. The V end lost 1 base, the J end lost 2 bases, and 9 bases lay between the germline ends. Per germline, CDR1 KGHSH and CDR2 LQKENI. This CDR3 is CASSPLQETYNEQFF. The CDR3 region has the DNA TGTGCCAGCTCACCACTTCAGGAAACCTACAATGAGCAGTTCTTC.

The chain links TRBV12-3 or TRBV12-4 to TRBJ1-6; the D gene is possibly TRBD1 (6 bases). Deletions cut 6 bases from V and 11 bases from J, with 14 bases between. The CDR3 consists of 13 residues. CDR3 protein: CASSQDTGTPLHF. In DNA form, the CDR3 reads TGTGCCAGCAGCCAAGACACAGGGACACCCCTCCACTTT.

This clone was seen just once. This CDR3 is CSVEALLAGGPDTQYF. DNA for the CDR3: TGCAGCGTTGAAGCGTTACTAGCGGGAGGGCCAGATACGCAGTATTTT. The chain carries TRBV29-1 and TRBJ2-3; 13 nucleotides agree with TRBD2. CDR3 size: 16 residues. The junction had 5 bases not matched to a gene; V was cut back by 1 base and J by 4 bases. Germline V lookup: CDR1 SQVTM, CDR2 ANQGSEA.

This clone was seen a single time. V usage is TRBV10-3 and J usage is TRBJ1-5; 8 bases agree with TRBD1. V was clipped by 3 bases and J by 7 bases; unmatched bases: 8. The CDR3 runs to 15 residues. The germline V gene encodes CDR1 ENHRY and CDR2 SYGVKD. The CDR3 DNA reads TGTGCCATCAGTGATTTTACAGGGGGAGGACAGCCCCAGCATTTT. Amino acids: CAISDFTGGGQPQHF.